The sequence of this T cell receptor (beta chain) was determined in a study of blood T cell repertoires in COVID-19. As for the study in general: Nucleic acid was either cDNA or gDNA, and it came from T cells, B-cell-depleted T cells, or PBMCs.

Sequencing used immunoSEQ multiplex PCR; TCRdb keeps in-frame clones, though not all of them. The sample contains around 82,000 clones, approximately 92% of which appear only once. The germline CDR1 and CDR2 sequences are SEHNR and FQNEAQ (reference sequence). V was trimmed by 5 bases and J by 5 bases, leaving 25 bases between them. The CDR3 spans 18 residues. The chain couples TRBV7-9 to TRBJ2-1; a weak D match, TRBD1 (5 bases). This TCR derives from a human donor in a cohort sampled during active COVID-19. Material: peripheral blood. CDR3 protein: CASSNSGLARKGDNEQFF. CDR3 DNA sequence: TGTGCCAGCAGCAACTCAGGGTTAGCAAGGAAAGGAGACAATGAGCAGTTCTTC.